This entry describes one TCR beta chain. Its cognate antigen is unknown. CDR3 length equals 12 residues. Trimming removed 1 base from V and 5 bases from J, with 4 bases in between. CDR1 SGHNT and CDR2 YENEEA come from the germline V gene. Profiled with immunoSEQ multiplex PCR; TCRdb holds only in-frame clones, not every one. The sample has about 26,000 clones, roughly nine tenths seen once; the top ten hold more than 1.5%. The data were obtained in a study of tissue T cells after allogeneic stem cell transplantation. Study-wide background: Patients with graft-versus-host disease had grafts: four unmodified, three CD34-selected and T-cell-depleted.

Regarding the study as a whole: Motif-based clustering found tissue-specific repertoire signatures shared across patients, though few clones were shared. The study did not identify alloreactive or antigen-specific tissue TCRs, and some clones might be persisting host cells.

This clonotype was obtained from a male donor at least 60 years old who later had graft-versus-host disease after an allogeneic stem cell transplant. The J gene is TRBJ2-3, the V gene TRBV11-3; D is undetermined. The input for sequencing was blood, taken before transplantation. The CDR3 nucleotides read TGTGCCAGCAGCTTAGGTGGAGATACGCAGTATTTT. As protein: CASSLGGDTQYF.